The clone carrying this T cell receptor beta chain was found a few times. Antigen unknown. This record comes from a study of post-analysis software for immune sequencing data. Study results and limitations: Comparison with controls showed significantly lower normalized Chao1 diversity in multiple sclerosis patients. In patients, TRBV5-6, TRBV5-1 and TRBV20-1 belonged to five TRBV segments found more frequently than in controls.

CDR1 and CDR2 from the germline V gene are SQVTM and ANQGSEA. There are 12 residues in the CDR3. The germline V and J ends were trimmed by 7 bases and 3 bases, with 12 bases remaining between them. The TCR beta cDNA libraries contained unique molecular identifiers. TCRdb itself ran the PCR reads through MiXCR, one entry per CDR3 protein. The data contain 750,000 to 900,000 distinct CDR3 sequences, more than 45% of them seen just once; the ten biggest clones take up roughly 5%. What was sequenced was blood. The TCR originated in a girl aged 5 to 17 with multiple sclerosis. The chain has TRBV29-1 and TRBJ1-1; D is possibly TRBD1 (5 bases). The CDR3 coding sequence is TGCAGCGACCTTCAGGGTGACACTGAAGCTTTCTTT. Protein sequence: CSDLQGDTEAFF.